The 9 T cell receptor beta chains reported below all come from one sample, sequenced in a study of radiotherapy plus CTLA-4 blockade in lung cancer. Profiling relied on immunoSEQ multiplex PCR, and the TCRdb table lists in-frame clones only, not all of them. Among approximately 60,000 clones, about 80% were seen once, and the ten largest hold approximately 4.4%. The sequencing here drew on peripheral blood, taken from a patient treated with radiotherapy plus ipilimumab. These receptors all stem from a human donor with non-small cell lung cancer who had a complete response to radiotherapy plus ipilimumab.

The V and J genes are TRBV5-1 and TRBJ1-5, with a weak D call TRBD1 (5 bases). This CDR3 spans 15 amino acids. The V and J ends lost 0 bases and 0 bases respectively, with 7 bases between them. Germline V CDR1 and CDR2: SGHRS, YFSETQ. CDR3 amino acids: CASSLVGDSNQPQHF. Written as DNA, the CDR3 is TGCGCCAGCAGCTTGGTAGGGGATAGCAATCAGCCCCAGCATTTT.

V gene TRBV10-3 combines with J gene TRBJ1-2; 12 nucleotides line up with TRBD1. J gave up 6 bases and V 1 base, and 3 bases lay outside the gene matches. Germline V gives CDR1 ENHRY, CDR2 SYGVKD. The CDR3 is 15 residues long. Here the CDR3 DNA reads TGTGCCATCAGTGAGTTGGGACAGGGGGCGAATGGCTACACCTTC. Amino acids: CAISELGQGANGYTF.

CDR3 sequence reads: CAAARDLKETQYF. The CDR3 nucleotides read TGTGCCGCGGCCAGGGATCTGAAAGAGACCCAGTACTTC. The J gene is TRBJ2-5, the V gene TRBV6-1; D might be TRBD1 (5 bases). The CDR3 covers 13 residues. Germline-derived CDR1 and CDR2 are MNHNS and SASEGT. Trimming cost V 11 bases and J 3 bases, with 16 bases left between them.

The chain couples TRBV27 to TRBJ2-3; a weak D match, TRBD1 (7 bases). Germline CDR1 reads MNHEY; CDR2 reads SMNVEV (reference sequence). The ends were cut back, 4 bases at V and 9 bases at J, with 14 bases in the middle. The CDR3 consists of 13 residues. In nucleotides, the CDR3 is TGTGCCAGCAGTTCTCGACAGGGAGGCACGCAGTATTTT. Its protein product is CASSSRQGGTQYF.

The genes are TRBV6-6 and TRBJ1-4; 7 bases agree with TRBD1. From germline, CDR1 is MNHNY and CDR2 SVGAGI (reference sequence). This CDR3 comprises 13 residues. J gave up 8 bases and V 7 bases, and 7 bases lay outside the gene matches. In nucleotides, the CDR3 is TGTGCCAGCAAAATAGGGGGCCAGGAAAAACTGTTTTTT. Protein sequence: CASKIGGQEKLFF.

V usage is TRBV11-2 and J usage is TRBJ2-3, with 7 nucleotides matching TRBD2. The CDR3 loop spans 13 amino acids. Germline V gene sequence: CDR1 SGHAT, CDR2 FQNNGV. Trimming removed 3 bases from V and 6 bases from J; junction bases left unmatched: 3. CDR3 coding DNA: TGTGCCAGCAGCTTTGGGGGGGAGGATACGCAGTATTTT. Protein product: CASSFGGEDTQYF.

V and J are TRBV7-2 and TRBJ2-1, with D tentatively TRBD1 or TRBD2 (5 bases each). Germline V gene lookup returns CDR1 SGHTA and CDR2 FQGNSA. The CDR3 is 15 residues long. V lost 4 bases, J lost 10 bases, and 20 bases lay in between. The CDR3 region is CASSSKGTPVREQFF. CDR3 in DNA: TGTGCCAGCAGCTCGAAGGGGACCCCAGTCAGGGAGCAGTTCTTC.

This clone appeared a few times. V gene TRBV28 combines with J gene TRBJ2-7, with D possibly being TRBD1 (6 bases). Germline V gene data show CDR1 as MDHEN and CDR2 as SYDVKM. The V end was cut by 4 bases, the J end by 3 bases, with 16 bases between. The CDR3 totals 15 residues. CDR3 protein: CASSSGQPGNYEQYV. The DNA of the CDR3 is TGTGCCAGCAGTTCAGGACAGCCGGGTAACTACGAGCAGTACGTC.

This chain uses TRBV2 with TRBJ2-5, with a weak D call TRBD2 (5 bases). In germline, CDR1 is SNHLY, CDR2 FYNNEI. This CDR3 region has 15 residues. V was cut by 7 bases and J by 2 bases, with 17 bases left in between. CDR3 loop: CASKEEASPQETQYF. DNA for the CDR3: TGTGCCAGCAAAGAGGAGGCTAGTCCACAAGAGACCCAGTACTTC.